In its sample, the clone carrying this T cell receptor (beta chain) was seen a few times. The V end lost 0 bases, the J end lost 1 base, and 25 bases lay between the germline ends. The germline V gene has CDR1 DFQATT and CDR2 SNEGSKA (reference sequence). The CDR3 has 20 residues. This record comes from a study of T cells after yellow fever vaccination. The TCR cDNA carried a universal primer site and UMIs from 5'RACE template switching. One entry per CDR3 protein results from TCRdb running MiXCR on the 5' RACE reads. The sample lists 620,000 or so distinct CDR3 sequences; around 17% were seen once. The sequencing used PBMCs, collected roughly 5 days after the first yellow fever vaccination. The sequence derives from a man younger than 35 who received the YFV17D yellow fever vaccine. V gene TRBV20-1 combines with J gene TRBJ1-5; D is undetermined. CDR3 in DNA: TGCAGTGCTAGAGATGCAGGAGAAGCGAGGCTACGTTTAAGCAATCAGCCCCAGCATTTT. Translation: CSARDAGEARLRLSNQPQHF.